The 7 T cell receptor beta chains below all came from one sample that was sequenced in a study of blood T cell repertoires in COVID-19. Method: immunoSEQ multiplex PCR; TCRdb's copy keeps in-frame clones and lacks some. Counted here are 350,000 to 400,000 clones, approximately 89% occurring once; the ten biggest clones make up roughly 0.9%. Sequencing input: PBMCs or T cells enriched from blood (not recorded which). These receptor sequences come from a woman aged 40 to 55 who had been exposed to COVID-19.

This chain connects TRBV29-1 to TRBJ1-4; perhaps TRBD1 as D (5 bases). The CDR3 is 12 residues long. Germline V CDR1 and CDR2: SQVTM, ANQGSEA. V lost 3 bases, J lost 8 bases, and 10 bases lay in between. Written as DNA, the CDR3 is TGCAGCGTTGATACGACAGACGAAAAACTGTTTTTT. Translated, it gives CSVDTTDEKLFF.

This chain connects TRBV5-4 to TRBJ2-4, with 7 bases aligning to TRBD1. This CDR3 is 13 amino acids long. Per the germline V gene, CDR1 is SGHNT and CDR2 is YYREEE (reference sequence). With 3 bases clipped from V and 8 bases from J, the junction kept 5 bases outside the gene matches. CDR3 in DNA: TGTGCCAGCAGCTCCGGGACAGAGGACATTCAGTACTTC. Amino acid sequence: CASSSGTEDIQYF.

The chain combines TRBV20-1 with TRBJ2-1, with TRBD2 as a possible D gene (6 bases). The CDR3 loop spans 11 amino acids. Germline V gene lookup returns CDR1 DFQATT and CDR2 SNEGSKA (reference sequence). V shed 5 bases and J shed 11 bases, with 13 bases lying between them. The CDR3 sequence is CSAGRRDKQFF. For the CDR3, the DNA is TGCAGTGCTGGGAGGAGGGATAAGCAGTTCTTC.

The CDR3 DNA follows: TGTGCCACCAGTGATTCTACGGGGAATCGAGGGGAAAAACTGTTTTTT. Residues: CATSDSTGNRGEKLFF. The gene calls are TRBV24-1 and TRBJ1-4; D is uncertain. Germline V gives CDR1 KGHDR, CDR2 SFDVKD. This CDR3 spans 16 amino acids. Trimming removed 2 bases from V and 8 bases from J, with 17 bases in between.

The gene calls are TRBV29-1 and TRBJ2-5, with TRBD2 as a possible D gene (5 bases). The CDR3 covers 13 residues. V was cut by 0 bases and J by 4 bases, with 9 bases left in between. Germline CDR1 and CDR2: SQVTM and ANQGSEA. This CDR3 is CSVEEDYPETQYF. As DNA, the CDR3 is TGCAGCGTTGAAGAAGACTACCCAGAGACCCAGTACTTC. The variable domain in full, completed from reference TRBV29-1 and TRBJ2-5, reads SAVISQKPSRDICQRGTSLTIQCQVDSQVTMMFWYRQQPGQSLTLIATANQGSEATYESGFVIDKFPISRPNLTFSTLTVSNMSPEDSSIYLCSVEEDYPETQYFGPGTRLLVL.

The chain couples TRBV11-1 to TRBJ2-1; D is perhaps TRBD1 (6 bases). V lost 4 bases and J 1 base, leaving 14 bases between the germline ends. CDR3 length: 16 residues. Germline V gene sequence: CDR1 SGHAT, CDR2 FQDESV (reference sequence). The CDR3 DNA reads TGTGCCAGCAGCTCGACCGGGACAAGATCCTACAATGAGCAGTTCTTC. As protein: CASSSTGTRSYNEQFF. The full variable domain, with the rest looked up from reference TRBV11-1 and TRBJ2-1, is EAEVAQSPRYKITEKSQAVAFWCDPISGHATLYWYRQILGQGPELLVQFQDESVVDDSQLPKDRFSAERLKGVDSTLKIQPAELGDSAMYLCASSSTGTRSYNEQFFGPGTRLTVL.

DNA of the CDR3: TGTGCCAGCAGCCAAGATCGGGTTCAGCCCCAGCATTTT. Translation: CASSQDRVQPQHF. The rearrangement joins TRBV3-1 (or the pseudogene TRBV3-2) to TRBJ1-5; D call uncertain. Germline V gene data show CDR1 as LGHDT and CDR2 as YNNKEL (reference sequence). The CDR3 sequence is 13 residues long. Trimming shortened V by 0 bases and J by 6 bases, and 6 bases separated the two germline ends.